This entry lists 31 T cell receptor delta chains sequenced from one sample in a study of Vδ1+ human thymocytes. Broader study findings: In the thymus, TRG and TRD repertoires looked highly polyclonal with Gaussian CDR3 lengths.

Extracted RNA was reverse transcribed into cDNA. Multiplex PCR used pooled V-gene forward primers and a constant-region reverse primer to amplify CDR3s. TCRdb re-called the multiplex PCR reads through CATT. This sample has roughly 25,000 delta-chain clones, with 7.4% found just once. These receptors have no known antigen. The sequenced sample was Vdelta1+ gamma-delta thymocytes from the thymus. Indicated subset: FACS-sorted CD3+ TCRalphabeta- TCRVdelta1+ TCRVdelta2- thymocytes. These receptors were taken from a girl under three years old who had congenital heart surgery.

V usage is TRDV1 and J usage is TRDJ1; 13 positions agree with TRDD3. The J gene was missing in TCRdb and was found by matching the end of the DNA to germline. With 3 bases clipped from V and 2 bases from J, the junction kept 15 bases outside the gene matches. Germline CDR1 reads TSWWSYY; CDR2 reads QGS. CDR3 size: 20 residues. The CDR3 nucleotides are TGTGCTCTTGGGGAGGAAGCCCACTGGGGGATACGTCCGTTAACCGATAAACTCATCTTT. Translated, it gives CALGEEAHWGIRPLTDKLIF.

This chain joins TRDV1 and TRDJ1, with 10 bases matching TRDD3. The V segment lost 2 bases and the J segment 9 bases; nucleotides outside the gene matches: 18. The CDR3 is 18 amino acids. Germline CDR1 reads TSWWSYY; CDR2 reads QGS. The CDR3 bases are TGTGCTCTTGGGGAAAGGCGAGGGCTACGAGCTGGGGGATATGAACTCATCTTT. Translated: CALGERRGLRAGGYELIF.

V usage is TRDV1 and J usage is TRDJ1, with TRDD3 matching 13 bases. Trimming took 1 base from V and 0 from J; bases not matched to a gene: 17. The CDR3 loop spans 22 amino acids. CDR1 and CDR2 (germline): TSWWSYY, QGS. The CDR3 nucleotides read TGTGCTCTTGGGGAACCGGTTCGCGGCTACTGGGGGATACGTCCCTACACCGATAAACTCATCTTT. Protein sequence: CALGEPVRGYWGIRPYTDKLIF.

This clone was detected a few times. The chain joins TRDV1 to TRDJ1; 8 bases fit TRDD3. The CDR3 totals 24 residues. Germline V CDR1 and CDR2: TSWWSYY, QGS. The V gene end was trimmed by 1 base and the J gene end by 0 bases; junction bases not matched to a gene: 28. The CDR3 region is CALGEPTRLRGSLGEILYTDKLIF. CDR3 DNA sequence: TGTGCTCTTGGGGAACCCACTCGCCTACGTGGCAGTCTGGGGGAAATACTGTACACCGATAAACTCATCTTT.

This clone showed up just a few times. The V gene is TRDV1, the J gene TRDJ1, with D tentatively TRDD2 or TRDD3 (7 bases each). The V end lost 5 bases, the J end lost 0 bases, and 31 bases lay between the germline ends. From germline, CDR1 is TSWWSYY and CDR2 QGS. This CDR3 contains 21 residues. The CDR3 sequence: CALGNLPVPTKWGRYTDKLIF. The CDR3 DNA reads TGTGCTCTTGGGAACCTCCCCGTTCCTACGAAGTGGGGGAGGTACACCGATAAACTCATCTTT.

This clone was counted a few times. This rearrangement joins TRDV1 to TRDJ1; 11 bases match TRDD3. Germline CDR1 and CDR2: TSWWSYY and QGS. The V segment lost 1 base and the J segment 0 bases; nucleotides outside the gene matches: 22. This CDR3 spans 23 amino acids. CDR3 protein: CALGEPVRYWGITSVTYTDKLIF. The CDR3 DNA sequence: TGTGCTCTTGGGGAACCAGTACGTTACTGGGGGATAACCTCGGTCACGTACACCGATAAACTCATCTTT.

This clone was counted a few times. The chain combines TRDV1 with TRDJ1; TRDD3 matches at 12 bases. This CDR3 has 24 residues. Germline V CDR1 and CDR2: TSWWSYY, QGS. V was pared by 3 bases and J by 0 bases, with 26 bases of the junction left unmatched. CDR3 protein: CALGDLKAFPLLGDTGINTDKLIF. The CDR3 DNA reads TGTGCTCTTGGGGACCTCAAGGCCTTTCCTTTACTGGGGGATACCGGGATCAACACCGATAAACTCATCTTT.

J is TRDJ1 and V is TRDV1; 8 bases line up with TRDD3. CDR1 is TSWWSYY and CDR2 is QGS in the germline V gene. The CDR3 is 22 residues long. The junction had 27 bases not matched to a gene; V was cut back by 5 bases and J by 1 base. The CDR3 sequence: CALGQQPPCTGGLGVCTDKLIF. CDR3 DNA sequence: TGTGCTCTTGGGCAACAACCTCCGTGTACTGGGGGCCTAGGGGTATGCACCGATAAACTCATCTTT.

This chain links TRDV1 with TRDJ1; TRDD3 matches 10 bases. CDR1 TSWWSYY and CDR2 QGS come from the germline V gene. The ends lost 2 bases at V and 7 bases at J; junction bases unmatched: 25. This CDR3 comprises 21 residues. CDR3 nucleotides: TGTGCTCTTGGGGAAGTGGGGGCCTTCCTCGATCGTACTGGGGGATCCGGTAAACTCATCTTT. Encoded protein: CALGEVGAFLDRTGGSGKLIF.

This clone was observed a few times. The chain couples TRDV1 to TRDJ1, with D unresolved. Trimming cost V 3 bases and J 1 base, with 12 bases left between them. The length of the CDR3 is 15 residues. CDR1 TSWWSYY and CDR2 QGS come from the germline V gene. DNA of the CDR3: TGTGCTCTTGGGGAGACGACTACAGGCACCGATAAACTCATCTTT. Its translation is CALGETTTGTDKLIF.

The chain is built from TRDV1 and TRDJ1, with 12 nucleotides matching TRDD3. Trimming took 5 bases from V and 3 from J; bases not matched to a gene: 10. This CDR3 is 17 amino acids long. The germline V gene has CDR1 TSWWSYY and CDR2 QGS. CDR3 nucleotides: TGTGCTCTTGGGTTGACCTTCTGGGGGATACGCGCCGATAAACTCATCTTT. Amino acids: CALGLTFWGIRADKLIF.

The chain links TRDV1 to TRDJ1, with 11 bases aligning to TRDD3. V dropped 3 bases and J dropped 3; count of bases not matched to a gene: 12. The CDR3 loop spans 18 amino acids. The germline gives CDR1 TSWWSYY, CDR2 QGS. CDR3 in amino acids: CALGDDPRLGDKADKLIF. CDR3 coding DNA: TGTGCTCTTGGGGATGATCCCCGACTGGGGGATAAGGCCGATAAACTCATCTTT.

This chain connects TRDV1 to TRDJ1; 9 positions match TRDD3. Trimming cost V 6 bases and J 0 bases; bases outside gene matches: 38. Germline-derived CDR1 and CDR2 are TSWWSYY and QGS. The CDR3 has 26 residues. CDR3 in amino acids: CALGGVPRNPPGDTLVPSRYTDKLIF. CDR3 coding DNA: TGTGCTCTTGGAGGGGTACCACGAAACCCCCCTGGGGATACGCTTGTCCCCTCAAGGTACACCGATAAACTCATCTTT.

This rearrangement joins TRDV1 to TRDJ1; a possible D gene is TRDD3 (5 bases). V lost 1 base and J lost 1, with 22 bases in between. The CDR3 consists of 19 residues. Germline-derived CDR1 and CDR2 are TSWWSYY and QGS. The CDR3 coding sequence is TGTGCTCTTGGGGAACACTTTAACGGGATCCAAGCGTGCACCGATAAACTCATCTTT. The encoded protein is CALGEHFNGIQACTDKLIF.

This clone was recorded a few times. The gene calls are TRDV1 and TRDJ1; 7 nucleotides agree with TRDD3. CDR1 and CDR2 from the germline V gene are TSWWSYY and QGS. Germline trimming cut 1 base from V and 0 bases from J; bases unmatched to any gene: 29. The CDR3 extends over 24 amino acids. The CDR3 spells CALGEPYTVPSGGTSLPNTDKLIF. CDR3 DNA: TGTGCTCTTGGGGAACCCTATACCGTCCCATCTGGGGGGACCTCTCTACCCAACACCGATAAACTCATCTTT.

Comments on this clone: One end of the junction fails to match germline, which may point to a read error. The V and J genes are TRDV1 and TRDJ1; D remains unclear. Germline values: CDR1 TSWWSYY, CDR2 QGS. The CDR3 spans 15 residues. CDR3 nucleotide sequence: TGTGCTCTTGTGGAACAGATCCCGTACACCGATAAACTCATCTTT. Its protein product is CALVEQIPYTDKLIF.

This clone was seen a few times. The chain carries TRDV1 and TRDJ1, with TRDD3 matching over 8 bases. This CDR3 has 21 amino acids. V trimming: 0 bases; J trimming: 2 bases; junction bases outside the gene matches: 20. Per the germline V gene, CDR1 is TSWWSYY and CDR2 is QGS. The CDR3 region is CALGELLPKRTGGFLTDKLIF. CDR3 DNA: TGTGCTCTTGGGGAACTGCTTCCAAAACGTACTGGGGGTTTCCTGACCGATAAACTCATCTTT.

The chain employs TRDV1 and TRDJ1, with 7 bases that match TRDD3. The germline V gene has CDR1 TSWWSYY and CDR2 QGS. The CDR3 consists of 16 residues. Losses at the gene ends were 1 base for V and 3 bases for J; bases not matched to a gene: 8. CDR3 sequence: CALGEHPGDASDKLIF. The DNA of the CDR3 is TGTGCTCTTGGGGAACATCCGGGGGATGCCTCCGATAAACTCATCTTT.

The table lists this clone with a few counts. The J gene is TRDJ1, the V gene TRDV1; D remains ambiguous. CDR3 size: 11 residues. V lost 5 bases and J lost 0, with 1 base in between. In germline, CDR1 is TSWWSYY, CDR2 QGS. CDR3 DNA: TGTGCTCTTGGGTACACCGATAAACTCATCTTT. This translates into CALGYTDKLIF.

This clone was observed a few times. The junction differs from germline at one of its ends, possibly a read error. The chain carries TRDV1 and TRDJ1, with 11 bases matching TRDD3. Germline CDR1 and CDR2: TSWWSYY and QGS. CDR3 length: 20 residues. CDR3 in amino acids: CALGTPSYTLGGYDTDKPIF. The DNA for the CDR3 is TGTGCTCTTGGGACTCCTTCCTACACCCTTGGGGGATACGACACCGATAAACCCATCTTT.

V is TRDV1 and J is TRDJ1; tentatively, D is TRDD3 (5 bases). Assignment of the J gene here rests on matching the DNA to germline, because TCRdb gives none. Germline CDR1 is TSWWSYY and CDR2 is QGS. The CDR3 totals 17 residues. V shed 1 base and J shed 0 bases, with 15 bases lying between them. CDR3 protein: CALGERRVLVDTDKLIF. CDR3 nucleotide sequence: TGTGCTCTTGGGGAACGGCGGGTACTGGTTGACACCGATAAACTCATCTTT.

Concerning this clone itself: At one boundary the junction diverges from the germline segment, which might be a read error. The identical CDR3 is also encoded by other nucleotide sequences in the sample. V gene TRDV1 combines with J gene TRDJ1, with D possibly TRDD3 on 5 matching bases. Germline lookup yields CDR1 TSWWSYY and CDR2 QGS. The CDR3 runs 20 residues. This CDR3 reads CALGELVWSNRGVDTDKLIF. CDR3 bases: TGCGCTCTTGGGGAACTAGTATGGTCAAACCGGGGGGTTGACACCGATAAACTCATCTTT.

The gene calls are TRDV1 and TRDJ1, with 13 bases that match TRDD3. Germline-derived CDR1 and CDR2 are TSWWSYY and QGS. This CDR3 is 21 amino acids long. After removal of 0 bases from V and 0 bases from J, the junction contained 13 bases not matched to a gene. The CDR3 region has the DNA TGTGCTCTTGGGGAACTACGGCCCTTTTACTGGGGGATACGAGACACCGATAAACTCATCTTT. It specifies CALGELRPFYWGIRDTDKLIF.

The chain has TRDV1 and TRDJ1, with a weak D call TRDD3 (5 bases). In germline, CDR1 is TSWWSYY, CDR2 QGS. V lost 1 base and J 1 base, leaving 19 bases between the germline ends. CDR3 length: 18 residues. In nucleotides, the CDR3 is TGTGCTCTTGGGGAACCCGAACGGCCCCCGGGGGTCACCGATAAACTCATCTTT. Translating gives CALGEPERPPGVTDKLIF.

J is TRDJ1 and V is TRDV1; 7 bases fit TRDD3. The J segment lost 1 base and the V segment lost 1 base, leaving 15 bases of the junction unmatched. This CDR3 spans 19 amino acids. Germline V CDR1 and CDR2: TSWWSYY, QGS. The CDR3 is CALGEPYSLGKKGTDKLIF. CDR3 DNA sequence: TGTGCTCTTGGGGAACCCTACTCACTGGGGAAGAAGGGCACCGATAAACTCATCTTT.

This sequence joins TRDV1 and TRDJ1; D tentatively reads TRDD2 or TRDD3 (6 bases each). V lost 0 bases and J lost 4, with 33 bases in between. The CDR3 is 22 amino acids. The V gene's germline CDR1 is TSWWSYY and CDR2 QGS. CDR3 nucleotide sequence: TGTGCTCTTGGGGAACTGGGGTCCTACGAGTGGCTGGGGTTAACGCCAGGCGATAAACTCATCTTT. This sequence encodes CALGELGSYEWLGLTPGDKLIF.

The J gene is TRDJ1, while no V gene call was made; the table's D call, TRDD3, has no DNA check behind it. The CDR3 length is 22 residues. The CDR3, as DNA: TGTGCTCTTGGGTCCCAAAGGTCCTACGGTCGGGGGACCTACCTGTACACCGATAAACTCATCTTT. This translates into CALGSQRSYGRGTYLYTDKLIF.

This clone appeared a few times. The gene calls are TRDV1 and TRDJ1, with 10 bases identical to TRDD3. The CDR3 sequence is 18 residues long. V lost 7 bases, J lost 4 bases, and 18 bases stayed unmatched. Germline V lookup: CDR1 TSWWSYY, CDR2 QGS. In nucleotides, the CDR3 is TGTGCTCTTGTGGATCCCTCCTACCCTGGGGGATATGTCGATAAACTCATCTTT. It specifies CALVDPSYPGGYVDKLIF.

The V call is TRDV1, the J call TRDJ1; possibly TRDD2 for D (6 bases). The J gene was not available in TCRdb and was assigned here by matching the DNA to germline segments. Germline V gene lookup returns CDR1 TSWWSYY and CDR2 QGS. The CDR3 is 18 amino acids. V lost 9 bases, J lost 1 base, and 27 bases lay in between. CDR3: CALSLTGLPLGITDKLIF. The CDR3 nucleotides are TGTGCTCTATCCCTCACCGGCCTTCCGCTAGGGATCACCGATAAACTCATCTTT.

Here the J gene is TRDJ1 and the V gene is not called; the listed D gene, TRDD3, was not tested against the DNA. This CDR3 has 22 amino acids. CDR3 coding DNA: TGCGCCTGTGAGACTTTGGATCCGCCGTACTGGGGGATACTCCCGTACACCGATAAACTCATCTTT. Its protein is CACETLDPPYWGILPYTDKLIF.

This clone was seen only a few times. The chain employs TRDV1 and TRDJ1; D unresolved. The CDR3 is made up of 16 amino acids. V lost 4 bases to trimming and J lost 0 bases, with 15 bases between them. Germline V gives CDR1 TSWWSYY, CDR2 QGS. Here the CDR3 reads CALGGVHRMYTDKLIF. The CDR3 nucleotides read TGTGCTCTTGGGGGGGTACATCGGATGTACACCGATAAACTCATCTTT.